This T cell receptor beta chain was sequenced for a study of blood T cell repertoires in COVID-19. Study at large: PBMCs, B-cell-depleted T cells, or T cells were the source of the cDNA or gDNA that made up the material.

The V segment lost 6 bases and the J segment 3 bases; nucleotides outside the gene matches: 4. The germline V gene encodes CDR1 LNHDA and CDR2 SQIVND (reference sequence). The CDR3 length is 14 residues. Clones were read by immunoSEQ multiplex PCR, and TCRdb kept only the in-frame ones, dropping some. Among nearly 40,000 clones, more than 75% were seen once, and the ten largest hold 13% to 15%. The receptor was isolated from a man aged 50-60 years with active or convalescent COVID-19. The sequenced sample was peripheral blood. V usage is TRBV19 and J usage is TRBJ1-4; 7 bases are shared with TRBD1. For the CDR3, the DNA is TGTGCCAGTAGCCAGACAGGGTCTAATGAAAAACTGTTTTTT. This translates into CASSQTGSNEKLFF.